The 29 T cell receptor beta chains in this list originate from one sample, sequenced in a study of blood T cell repertoires in COVID-19. Sequencing was performed with immunoSEQ multiplex PCR; in TCRdb, only in-frame clones are kept and a portion is missing. The table has a few hundred thousand clones, about nine tenths seen once; the top ten hold 5.5% to 6.5%. Sequencing was done on a sample of peripheral blood. Every receptor here comes from a man in his 60s with acute or convalescent COVID-19.

The rearrangement joins TRBV5-1 to TRBJ2-1; TRBD1 might be the D (5 bases). CDR3 length: 12 amino acids. The V gene lost 0 bases and the J gene lost 10 bases, with 8 bases spanning the gap. CDR1 is SGHRS and CDR2 is YFSETQ in the germline V gene. The chain's CDR3 is CASSLDNREQFF. CDR3 nucleotide sequence: TGCGCCAGCAGCTTGGATAACAGGGAGCAGTTCTTC.

This chain joins TRBV28 and TRBJ2-2; 8 bases map to TRBD1. This CDR3 is built from 15 residues. The germline V gene encodes CDR1 MDHEN and CDR2 SYDVKM. Unmatched junction bases numbered 4, after V lost 3 bases and J lost 4 bases. For the CDR3, the DNA is TGTGCCAGCAGTTTGGGAGACAGGGGCACCGGGGAGCTGTTTTTT. Translated, it gives CASSLGDRGTGELFF.

The chain uses TRBV14 and TRBJ1-3; D ambiguous. Germline V gene data show CDR1 as SGHDN and CDR2 as FVKESK. V dropped 0 bases and J dropped 2 bases, with 11 bases sitting between them. CDR3 length equals 16 residues. In DNA, the CDR3 is TGTGCCAGCAGCCAAGACCGACTGCGCCCTGGAAACACCATATATTTT. Its translation: CASSQDRLRPGNTIYF.

This clone was seen once. The CDR3 here is CASSPRGGAVPETQYF. Written as DNA, the CDR3 is TGTGCCAGCAGCCCAAGGGGAGGAGCGGTGCCGGAGACCCAGTACTTC. The chain combines TRBV7-9 with TRBJ2-5; weak D call: TRBD2 (6 bases). This CDR3 has 16 residues. The ends were cut back, 5 bases at V and 5 bases at J, with 21 bases in the middle. CDR1 and CDR2 (germline): SEHNR, FQNEAQ (reference sequence).

This chain uses TRBV6-5 with TRBJ2-1, with a weak D call TRBD2 (5 bases). There are 13 residues in the CDR3. The V gene lost 5 bases and the J gene lost 5 bases, with 10 bases spanning the gap. Germline V CDR1 and CDR2: MNHEY, SVGAGI. CDR3 DNA: TGTGCCAGCAGTCTAGCCGTAAACAATGAGCAGTTCTTC. Translating gives CASSLAVNNEQFF.

The rearrangement links TRBV7-6 to TRBJ1-3; TRBD1 agrees at 9 bases. Germline trimming cut 1 base from V and 0 bases from J; bases unmatched to any gene: 10. Germline V gene sequence: CDR1 SGHVS, CDR2 FNYEAQ. The CDR3 has 19 residues. The CDR3 bases are TGTGCCAGCAGCTTAGTGCCTCCCGGACAGGGGAGCTCTGGAAACACCATATATTTT. It encodes CASSLVPPGQGSSGNTIYF.

The chain joins TRBV4-3 to TRBJ1-4; a possible D gene is TRBD1 (6 bases). Germline V gene sequence: CDR1 LGHNA, CDR2 YSLEER. Deletions cut 2 bases from V and 2 bases from J, with 18 bases between. This CDR3 comprises 18 residues. CDR3 residues: CASSQTPIRDTTNEKLFF. DNA for the CDR3: TGCGCCAGCAGCCAAACCCCAATCCGGGACACTACTAATGAAAAACTGTTTTTT.

The V call is TRBV2, the J call TRBJ2-1, with 8 bases lining up with TRBD2. The CDR3 contains 15 residues. Trimming at V came to 6 bases and at J to 7 bases, leaving 11 bases not matched to a gene. Germline V gene sequence: CDR1 SNHLY, CDR2 FYNNEI. CDR3 sequence: CASSTGTSLINEQFF. CDR3 DNA sequence: TGTGCCAGCAGCACCGGGACTAGTTTGATAAATGAGCAGTTCTTC.

J is TRBJ1-4 and V is TRBV19, with TRBD1 matching over 7 bases. The J segment lost 8 bases and the V segment lost 4 bases, leaving 13 bases of the junction unmatched. In germline, CDR1 is LNHDA, CDR2 SQIVND (reference sequence). The CDR3 spans 16 residues. The CDR3 region is CASSRPMTGMEEKLFF. The CDR3, as DNA: TGTGCCAGTAGTAGACCAATGACAGGGATGGAAGAAAAACTGTTTTTT.

CDR3 sequence: CASSPWGVRNEQFF. DNA for the CDR3: TGTGCCAGCAGCCCGTGGGGAGTGCGGAATGAGCAGTTCTTC. The rearrangement joins TRBV7-9 to TRBJ2-1, with D perhaps TRBD2 (5 bases). Germline CDR1 is SEHNR and CDR2 is FQNEAQ (reference sequence). The CDR3 has 14 residues. Deletions cut 5 bases from V and 7 bases from J, with 15 bases between.

The V gene is TRBV7-9, the J gene TRBJ2-7, with TRBD1 identical over 12 bases. CDR1 SEHNR and CDR2 FQNEAQ come from the germline V gene (reference sequence). The V gene end was trimmed by 6 bases and the J gene end by 2 bases; junction bases not matched to a gene: 5. CDR3 length: 15 amino acids. CDR3 coding DNA: TGTGCCAGCAGTTCGCGGGACAGGGGGCCCTACGAGCAGTACTTC. This gives the protein CASSSRDRGPYEQYF.

The V gene is TRBV2, the J gene TRBJ1-5; 7 positions agree with TRBD1. The germline CDR1 and CDR2 sequences are SNHLY and FYNNEI. The CDR3 totals 14 residues. V gave up 8 bases and J gave up 5 bases; unmatched junction bases: 9. The CDR3 loop reads CASGGQIGDQPQHF. The DNA for the CDR3 is TGTGCCAGCGGGGGACAGATTGGCGATCAGCCCCAGCATTTT.

The genes are TRBV27 and TRBJ2-3, with 9 bases aligning to TRBD2. This CDR3 comprises 17 residues. After removal of 2 bases from V and 6 bases from J, the junction contained 12 bases not matched to a gene. CDR1 and CDR2 (germline): MNHEY, SMNVEV (reference sequence). The CDR3 spells CASSLRASGNLMDTQYF. The CDR3 DNA sequence: TGTGCCAGCAGTTTAAGGGCTAGCGGGAACCTGATGGATACGCAGTATTTT.

This clone was recorded many times. The J gene is TRBJ2-1, the V gene TRBV7-2; TRBD2 aligns across 10 bases. V shed 1 base and J 7 bases; nucleotides not matched to a gene: 4. The CDR3 runs to 15 residues. From germline, CDR1 is SGHTA and CDR2 FQGNSA. The CDR3 region has the DNA TGTGCCAGCAGCTTAGTTGCTAGCGGGAGTAATGAGCAGTTCTTC. Protein: CASSLVASGSNEQFF.

The V and J genes are TRBV30 and TRBJ2-1; 8 bases map to TRBD1. Trimming took 2 bases from V and 12 from J; bases not matched to a gene: 9. The length of the CDR3 is 13 residues. CDR1 is GTSNPN and CDR2 is SVGIG in the germline V gene (reference sequence). This chain's CDR3 is CAWSITRGQAQFF. The CDR3 DNA reads TGTGCCTGGAGTATAACCAGGGGGCAGGCGCAGTTCTTC.

There are a few counts of this clone. This chain links TRBV3-1 (or the pseudogene TRBV3-2) with TRBJ1-1; tentatively, D is TRBD1 (6 bases). Germline loops: CDR1 LGHDT, CDR2 YNNKEL (reference sequence). Trimming removed 4 bases at V and 5 bases at J, with 17 bases between. The CDR3 consists of 15 residues. CDR3 protein: CASSPSGGAETEAFF. The CDR3 DNA sequence: TGTGCCAGCAGCCCTTCGGGGGGGGCAGAGACTGAAGCTTTCTTT.

The V gene is TRBV28, the J gene TRBJ2-1; D not resolved. Trimming took off 6 bases at V and 8 bases at J, with 17 bases between the two ends. Germline values: CDR1 MDHEN, CDR2 SYDVKM. CDR3 size: 14 residues. This CDR3 is CASRPLIDSDEQFF. Written as DNA, the CDR3 is TGTGCCAGCAGGCCCCTAATTGATTCCGATGAGCAGTTCTTC. Looking up the rest from reference TRBV28 and TRBJ2-1 gives the full variable domain: DVKVTQSSRYLVKRTGEKVFLECVQDMDHENMFWYRQDPGLGLRLIYFSYDVKMKEKGDIPEGYSVSREKKERFSLILESASTNQTSMYLCASRPLIDSDEQFFGPGTRLTVL.

The chain uses TRBV7-2 and TRBJ1-5; no clear D. Trimming stripped 0 bases from V and 8 bases from J, with 11 bases between. Germline V gene lookup returns CDR1 SGHTA and CDR2 FQGNSA. The CDR3 totals 14 residues. This chain's CDR3 is CASSLAGLGKPQHF. The CDR3 DNA reads as TGTGCCAGCAGCTTAGCCGGGCTCGGGAAGCCCCAGCATTTT.

The V and J genes are TRBV4-3 and TRBJ2-3, with 8 bases matching TRBD2. Germline assignment: CDR1 LGHNA and CDR2 YSLEER. The J segment lost 3 bases and the V segment lost 5 bases, leaving 7 bases of the junction unmatched. The CDR3 runs 15 residues. CDR3 residues: CASSTLAELTDTQYF. CDR3 nucleotides: TGCGCCAGCAGCACACTAGCGGAACTTACAGATACGCAGTATTTT.

This sequence joins TRBV15 and TRBJ1-5; the D gene is possibly TRBD1 (6 bases). The germline V and J ends were trimmed by 1 base and 1 base, with 8 bases remaining between them. Germline CDR1 reads LNHNV; CDR2 reads YYDKDF (reference sequence). CDR3 size: 15 residues. As DNA, the CDR3 is TGTGCCACCAGCAGAGTAGACAGGAGCAATCAGCCCCAGCATTTT. Translation gives CATSRVDRSNQPQHF.

The chain is built from TRBV11-3 and TRBJ1-1, with 7 bases aligning to TRBD1. Germline CDR1 is SGHNT and CDR2 is YENEEA. J was trimmed by 8 bases and V by 4 bases; bases with no gene match: 4. This CDR3 comprises 12 residues. CDR3 sequence (DNA): TGTGCCAGCAGCTCGAACAGGGGAGAAGCTTTCTTT. Its protein is CASSSNRGEAFF.

The rearrangement uses TRBV2 and TRBJ2-7; 9 bases are shared with TRBD2. The CDR3 runs to 15 residues. CDR1 is SNHLY and CDR2 is FYNNEI in the germline V gene. The trim removed 11 bases at V and 3 bases at J, leaving 14 bases unmatched. In DNA, the CDR3 is TGTGCCGGTAAAAGGCGGGAGGGCCTTCTCTACGAGCAGTACTTC. This codes for CAGKRREGLLYEQYF.

The rearrangement joins TRBV12-5 to TRBJ1-5, with unresolved D. Looked up from germline, CDR1 is LGHNT and CDR2 is FRNRAP. This CDR3 has 13 residues. Trimming pared 2 bases from V and 5 bases from J, leaving 7 bases between. In DNA form, the CDR3 reads TGTGCTAGTGGTTTGCCTCGGGATCAGCCCCAGCATTTT. This gives the protein CASGLPRDQPQHF.

The chain couples TRBV7-9 to TRBJ1-1; 7 nucleotides align to TRBD1. Germline CDR1 SEHNR, CDR2 FQNEAQ (reference sequence). This CDR3 has 15 amino acids. After removal of 3 bases from V and 6 bases from J, the junction contained 10 bases not matched to a gene. The CDR3 loop reads CASSFSSQGGAEAFF. In DNA, the CDR3 is TGTGCCAGCAGCTTTTCTTCGCAGGGGGGCGCTGAAGCTTTCTTT.

The rearrangement joins TRBV4-3 to TRBJ1-2, with D perhaps matching TRBD1 (5 bases). The V and J ends lost 4 bases and 6 bases respectively, with 18 bases between them. The CDR3 extends over 15 amino acids. Germline V gene data show CDR1 as LGHNA and CDR2 as YSLEER. In DNA, the CDR3 is TGCGCCAGCAGCCCGAGGTCCCGGGGAGGGGATGGCTACACCTTC. It encodes CASSPRSRGGDGYTF.

This chain joins TRBV4-2 and TRBJ2-3; TRBD2 matches 9 bases. V gave up 4 bases and J gave up 2 bases; unmatched junction bases: 22. Germline loops: CDR1 LGHNA, CDR2 YNFKEQ. The CDR3 spans 21 residues. The CDR3 loop reads CASSRPLLRASGKLYTDTQYF. DNA of the CDR3: TGTGCCAGCAGCCGGCCCCTTTTAAGGGCTAGCGGGAAGCTTTACACAGATACGCAGTATTTT.

This clone was counted only a few times. The rearrangement uses TRBV28 and TRBJ1-1; the D is unclear. V dropped 2 bases and J dropped 10 bases, with 14 bases sitting between them. The CDR3 length is 13 residues. Looked up from germline, CDR1 is MDHEN and CDR2 is SYDVKM. The CDR3 loop is CASSLPQDGRAFF. The CDR3 region has the DNA TGTGCCAGCAGTTTACCCCAGGATGGGCGAGCTTTCTTT.

The chain combines TRBV6-5 with TRBJ2-2, with TRBD2 matching 7 bases. The CDR3 sequence is 15 residues long. The junction had 6 bases not matched to a gene; V was cut back by 8 bases and J by 0 bases. Germline CDR1 and CDR2: MNHEY and SVGAGI. The CDR3: CASGLGLSNTGELFF. The CDR3 DNA is TGTGCCAGCGGGTTGGGACTATCGAACACCGGGGAGCTGTTTTTT.

The table lists this clone with a count of one. V gene TRBV28 combines with J gene TRBJ1-1, with TRBD1 matching 8 bases. Germline lookup yields CDR1 MDHEN and CDR2 SYDVKM. After removal of 5 bases from V and 11 bases from J, the junction contained 7 bases not matched to a gene. This CDR3 region has 12 residues. The CDR3 region is CASSRGNRGAFF. The DNA of the CDR3 is TGTGCCAGCAGTAGGGGGAACAGGGGGGCTTTCTTT.